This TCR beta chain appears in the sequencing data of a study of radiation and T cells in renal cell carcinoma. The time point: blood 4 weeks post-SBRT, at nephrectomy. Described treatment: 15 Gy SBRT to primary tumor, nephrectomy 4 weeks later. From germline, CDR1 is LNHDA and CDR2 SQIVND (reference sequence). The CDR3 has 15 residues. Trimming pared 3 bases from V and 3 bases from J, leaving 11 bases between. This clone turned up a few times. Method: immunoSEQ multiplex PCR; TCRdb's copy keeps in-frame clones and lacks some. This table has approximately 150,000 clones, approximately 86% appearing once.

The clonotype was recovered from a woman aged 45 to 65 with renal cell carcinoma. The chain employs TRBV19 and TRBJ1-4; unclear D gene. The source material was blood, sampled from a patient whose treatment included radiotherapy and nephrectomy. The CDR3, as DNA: TGTGCCAGTAGTATTCGAGTTGGGGCTAATGAAAAACTGTTTTTT. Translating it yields CASSIRVGANEKLFF. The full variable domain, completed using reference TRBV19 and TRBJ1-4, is DGGITQSPKYLFRKEGQNVTLSCEQNLNHDAMYWYRQDPGQGLRLIYYSQIVNDFQKGDIAEGYSVSREKKESFPLTVTSAQKNPTAFYLCASSIRVGANEKLFFGSGTQLSVL.